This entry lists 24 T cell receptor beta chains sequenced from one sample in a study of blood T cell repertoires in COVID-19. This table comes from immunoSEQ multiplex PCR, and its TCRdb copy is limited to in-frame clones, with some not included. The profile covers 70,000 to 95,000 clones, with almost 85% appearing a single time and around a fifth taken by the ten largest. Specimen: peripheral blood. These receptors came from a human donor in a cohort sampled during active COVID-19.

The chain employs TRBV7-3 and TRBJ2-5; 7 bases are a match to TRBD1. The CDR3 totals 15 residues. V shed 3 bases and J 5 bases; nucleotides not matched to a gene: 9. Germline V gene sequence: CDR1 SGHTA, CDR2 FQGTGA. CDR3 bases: TGTGCCAGCAGCTTGAACAGGGGCCGTTCGGAGACCCAGTACTTC. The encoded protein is CASSLNRGRSETQYF.

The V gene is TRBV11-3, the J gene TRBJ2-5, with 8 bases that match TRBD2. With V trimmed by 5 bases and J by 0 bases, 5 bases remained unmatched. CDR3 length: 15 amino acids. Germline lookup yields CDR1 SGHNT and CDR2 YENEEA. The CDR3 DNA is TGTGCCAGCAGCCGAAGCGGGGGCTACCAAGAGACCCAGTACTTC. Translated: CASSRSGGYQETQYF.

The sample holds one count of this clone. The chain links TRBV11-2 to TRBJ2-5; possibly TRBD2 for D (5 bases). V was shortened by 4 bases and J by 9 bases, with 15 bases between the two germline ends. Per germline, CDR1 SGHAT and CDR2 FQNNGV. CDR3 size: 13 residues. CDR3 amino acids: CASSSAQSGAQYF. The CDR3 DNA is TGTGCCAGCAGCTCAGCACAGTCCGGGGCCCAGTACTTC.

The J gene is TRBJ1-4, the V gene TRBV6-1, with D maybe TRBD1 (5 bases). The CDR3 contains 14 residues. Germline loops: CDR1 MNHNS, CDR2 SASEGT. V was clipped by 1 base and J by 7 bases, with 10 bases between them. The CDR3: CASSEGVTVEKLFF. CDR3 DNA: TGTGCCAGCAGTGAAGGAGTGACAGTTGAAAAACTGTTTTTT.

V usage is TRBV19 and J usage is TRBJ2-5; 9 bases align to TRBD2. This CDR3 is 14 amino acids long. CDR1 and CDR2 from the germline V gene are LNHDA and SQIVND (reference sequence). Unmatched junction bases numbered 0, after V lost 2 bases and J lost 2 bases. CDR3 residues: CASSITSGQETQYF. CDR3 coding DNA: TGTGCCAGTAGTATAACTAGCGGGCAAGAGACCCAGTACTTC.

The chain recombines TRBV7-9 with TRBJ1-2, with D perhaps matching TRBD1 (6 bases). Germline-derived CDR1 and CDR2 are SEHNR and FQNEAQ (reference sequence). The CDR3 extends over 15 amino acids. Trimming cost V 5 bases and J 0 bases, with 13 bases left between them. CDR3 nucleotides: TGTGCCAGCAGCCCAGGGGCGGAAGCTAACTATGGCTACACCTTC. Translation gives CASSPGAEANYGYTF.

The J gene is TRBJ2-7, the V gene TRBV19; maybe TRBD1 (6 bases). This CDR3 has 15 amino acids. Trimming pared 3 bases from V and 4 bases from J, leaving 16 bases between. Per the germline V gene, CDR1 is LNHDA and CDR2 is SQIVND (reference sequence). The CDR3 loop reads CASSIFEGENYEQYF. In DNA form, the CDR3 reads TGTGCCAGTAGTATTTTCGAGGGGGAGAATTACGAGCAGTACTTC.

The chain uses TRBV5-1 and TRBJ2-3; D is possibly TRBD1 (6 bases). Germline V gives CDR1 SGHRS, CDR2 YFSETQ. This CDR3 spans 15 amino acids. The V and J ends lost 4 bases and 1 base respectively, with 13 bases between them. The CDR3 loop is CASSITQGRTDTQYF. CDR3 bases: TGCGCCAGCAGCATAACACAGGGACGCACAGATACGCAGTATTTT.

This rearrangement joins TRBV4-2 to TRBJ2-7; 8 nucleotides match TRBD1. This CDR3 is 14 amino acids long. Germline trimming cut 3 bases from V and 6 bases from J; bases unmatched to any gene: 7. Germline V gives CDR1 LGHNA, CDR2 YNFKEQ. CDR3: CASSQGGQAGEQYF. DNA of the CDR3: TGTGCCAGCAGCCAGGGGGGACAGGCCGGCGAGCAGTACTTC.

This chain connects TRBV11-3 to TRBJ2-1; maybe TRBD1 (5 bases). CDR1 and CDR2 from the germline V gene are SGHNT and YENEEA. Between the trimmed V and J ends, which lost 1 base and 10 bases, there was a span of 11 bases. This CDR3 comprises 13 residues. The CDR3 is CASSLGSTGEQFF. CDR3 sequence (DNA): TGTGCCAGCAGCTTAGGATCTACAGGCGAGCAGTTCTTC. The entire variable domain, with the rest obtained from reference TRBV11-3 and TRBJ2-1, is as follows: EAGVVQSPRYKIIEKKQPVAFWCNPISGHNTLYWYLQNLGQGPELLIRYENEEAVDDSQLPKDRFSAERLKGVDSTLKIQPAELGDSAVYLCASSLGSTGEQFFGPGTRLTVL.

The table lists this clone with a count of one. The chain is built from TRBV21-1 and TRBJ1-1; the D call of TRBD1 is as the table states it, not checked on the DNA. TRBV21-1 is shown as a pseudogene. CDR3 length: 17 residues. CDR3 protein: CASSKGRDRVSDRGAFF. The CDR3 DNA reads TGTGCCAGCAGCAAAGGCAGAGACAGGGTGTCCGACCGGGGAGCTTTCTTT.

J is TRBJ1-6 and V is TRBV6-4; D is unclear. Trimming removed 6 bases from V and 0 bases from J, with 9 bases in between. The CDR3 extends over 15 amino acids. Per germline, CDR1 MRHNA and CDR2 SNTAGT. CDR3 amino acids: CASRRGSSYNSPLHF. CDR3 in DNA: TGTGCCAGCAGGAGAGGCAGCTCCTATAATTCACCCCTCCACTTT.

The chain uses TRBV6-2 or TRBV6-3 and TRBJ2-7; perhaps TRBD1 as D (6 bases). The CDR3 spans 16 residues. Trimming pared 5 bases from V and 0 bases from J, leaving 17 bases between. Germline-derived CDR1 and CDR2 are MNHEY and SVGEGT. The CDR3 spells CASSKHVTGTSYEQYF. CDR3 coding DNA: TGTGCCAGCAGTAAACATGTAACAGGGACCTCCTACGAGCAGTACTTC.

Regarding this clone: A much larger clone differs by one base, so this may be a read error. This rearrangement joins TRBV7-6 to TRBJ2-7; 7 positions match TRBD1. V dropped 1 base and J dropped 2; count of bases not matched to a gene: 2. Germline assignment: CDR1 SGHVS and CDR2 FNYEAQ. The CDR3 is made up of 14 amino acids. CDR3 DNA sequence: TGTGCCAGCAGCTTAGTACAGGGGACCTACGAGCAGTACTTC. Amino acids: CASSLVQGTYEQYF.

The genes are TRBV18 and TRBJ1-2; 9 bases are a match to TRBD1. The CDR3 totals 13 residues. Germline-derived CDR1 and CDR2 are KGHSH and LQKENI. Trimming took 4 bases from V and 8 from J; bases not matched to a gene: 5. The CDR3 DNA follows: TGTGCCAGCTCACTAGGGACAGGGACCGGCTACACCTTC. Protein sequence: CASSLGTGTGYTF.

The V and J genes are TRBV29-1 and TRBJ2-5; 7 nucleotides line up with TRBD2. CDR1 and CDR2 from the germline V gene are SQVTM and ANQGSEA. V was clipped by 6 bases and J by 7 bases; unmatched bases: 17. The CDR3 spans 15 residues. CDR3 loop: CSVITGTILGGTQYF. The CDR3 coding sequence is TGCAGCGTCATTACCGGGACTATCCTTGGAGGGACCCAGTACTTC.

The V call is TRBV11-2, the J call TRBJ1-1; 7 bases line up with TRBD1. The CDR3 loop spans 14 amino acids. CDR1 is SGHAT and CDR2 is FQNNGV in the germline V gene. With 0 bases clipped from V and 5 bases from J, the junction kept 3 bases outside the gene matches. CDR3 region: CASSLEVTGTEAFF. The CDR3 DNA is TGTGCCAGCAGCTTAGAAGTGACAGGGACTGAAGCTTTCTTT.

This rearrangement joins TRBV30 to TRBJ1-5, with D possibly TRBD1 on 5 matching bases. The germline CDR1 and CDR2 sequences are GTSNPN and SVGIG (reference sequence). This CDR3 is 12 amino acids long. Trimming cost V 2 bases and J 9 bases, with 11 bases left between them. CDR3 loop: CAWSPNRGPQHF. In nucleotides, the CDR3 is TGTGCCTGGAGTCCCAATAGGGGGCCCCAGCATTTT.

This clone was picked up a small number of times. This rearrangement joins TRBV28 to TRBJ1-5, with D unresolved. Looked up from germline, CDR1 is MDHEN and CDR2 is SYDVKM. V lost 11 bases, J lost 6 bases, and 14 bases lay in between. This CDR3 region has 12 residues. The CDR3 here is CAGKRSGQPQHF. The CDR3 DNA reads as TGTGCCGGCAAAAGGTCGGGTCAGCCCCAGCATTTT.

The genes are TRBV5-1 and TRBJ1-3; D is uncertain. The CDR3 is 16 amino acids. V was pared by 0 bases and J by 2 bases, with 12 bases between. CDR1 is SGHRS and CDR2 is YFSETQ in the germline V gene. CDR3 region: CASSLGFGETGNTIYF. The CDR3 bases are TGCGCCAGCAGCTTGGGATTCGGGGAAACTGGAAACACCATATATTTT.

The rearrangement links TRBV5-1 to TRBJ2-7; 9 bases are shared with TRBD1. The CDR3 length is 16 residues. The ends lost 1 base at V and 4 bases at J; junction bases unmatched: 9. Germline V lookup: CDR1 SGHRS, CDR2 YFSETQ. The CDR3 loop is CASSLTPGQGMYEQYF. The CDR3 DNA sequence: TGCGCCAGCAGCTTGACACCGGGACAGGGTATGTACGAGCAGTACTTC.

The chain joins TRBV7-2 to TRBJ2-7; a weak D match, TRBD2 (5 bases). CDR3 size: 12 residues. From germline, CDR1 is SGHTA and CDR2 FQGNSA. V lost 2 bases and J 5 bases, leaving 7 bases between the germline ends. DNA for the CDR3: TGTGCCAGCAGCTTACCGGGGAACGAGCAGTACTTC. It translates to CASSLPGNEQYF.

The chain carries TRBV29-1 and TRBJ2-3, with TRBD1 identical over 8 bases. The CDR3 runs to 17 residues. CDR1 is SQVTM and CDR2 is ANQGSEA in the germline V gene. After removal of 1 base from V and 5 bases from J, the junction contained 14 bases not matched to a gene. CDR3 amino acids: CSVEGITTGASKDTQYF. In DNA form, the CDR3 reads TGCAGCGTTGAAGGGATAACGACAGGGGCATCCAAAGATACGCAGTATTTT.

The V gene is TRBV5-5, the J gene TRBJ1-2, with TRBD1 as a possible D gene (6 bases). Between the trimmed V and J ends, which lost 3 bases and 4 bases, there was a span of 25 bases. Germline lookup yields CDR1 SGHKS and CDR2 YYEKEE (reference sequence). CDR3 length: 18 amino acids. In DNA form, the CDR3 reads TGTGCCAGCAGCTCATTGACCCCTGGACAGTCTCCTGTCTATGGCTACACCTTC. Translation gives CASSSLTPGQSPVYGYTF.